This T cell receptor (beta chain) was documented in a study of blood T cell repertoires in COVID-19 (dated by TCRdb to about 2020). In the study overall: The collaborator samples originated in the United States, Italy and Spain and spanned the acute and convalescent phases of COVID-19. The material from the prospective study consisted of cDNA or gDNA derived from T cells, B-cell-depleted T cells, or PBMCs. Where available, HLA class I and class II types were obtained from metadata supplied by the sample provider rather than from assay-based typing. The repertoires were made available in a free public database intended to serve as a resource for research on the immune response to SARS-CoV-2. Samples were obtained from the ongoing ImmuneRACE study (first 160 participants) and from about 1,300 subjects provided by 6 global collaborators. A de-identified subject ID, COVID-19 status, age in years and sex were almost always included in the sample metadata. The dataset comprised deeply sampled blood TCRbeta repertoires from subjects exposed to, actively infected with, or recovered from COVID-19. The investigation overall reported the following: Clinical and demographic metadata were provided uncurated, with the amount varying by source and participant.

A remark on this clone: The antigen this receptor binds is unknown. Base qualities are not recorded, but no much larger clone differs from it by a single base.

TCRbeta CDR3 regions were amplified from genomic DNA by means of the immunoSEQ Assay, a bias-controlled multiplex PCR. The study's processing was this. Nucleated cell counts per sample were estimated from amplification of reference gene primers within the assay. To quantify the absolute abundance of each unique TCRbeta CDR3 rearrangement, sequence reads were collapsed and filtered. Productive Simpson clonality was computed per sample as the square root of Simpson's diversity index over productive rearrangements. TCRdb's version of the immuneACCESS table is confined to in-frame rearrangements and falls short of the full clone set. An unresolved V gene accounts for under half of the shortfall where checked; the remainder is of unknown origin. That table gives V, J and clone size, and the DNA gave D and trimming. Within this sample are 200,000 to 250,000 clones, with approximately 83% of them counted one time only. The top ten hold 3% of the sample.

A second Seattle source provided samples from volunteer blood donors who had recovered from COVID-19. Each collaborating institution followed its own protocols to collect whole blood in K2EDTA tubes. For TCRbeta analysis, collaborators shipped samples as frozen whole blood, isolated PBMCs, or DNA extracted from either of those sample types. Source material: peripheral blood. This TCR was recovered from a woman in her twenties or thirties who had recovered from COVID-19.

In nucleotides, the sequence is TGTGCCACCAGTGATTTTGCGGGAGGCACAGATACGCAGTATTTT. Its protein is CATSDFAGGTDTQYF. This chain joins TRBV24-1 to TRBJ2-3; 7 middle bases align to TRBD2. CDR1 is given as KGHDR and CDR2 as SFDVKD, both from the germline V gene. The CDR3 numbers 15 residues from cysteine through phenylalanine. Of the read, only the CDR3 DNA is kept; its 45 bases are in frame from base 1. The junction shows trimming of 1 base on V and 1 base on J, and the gene matches do not reach 1 base of it.